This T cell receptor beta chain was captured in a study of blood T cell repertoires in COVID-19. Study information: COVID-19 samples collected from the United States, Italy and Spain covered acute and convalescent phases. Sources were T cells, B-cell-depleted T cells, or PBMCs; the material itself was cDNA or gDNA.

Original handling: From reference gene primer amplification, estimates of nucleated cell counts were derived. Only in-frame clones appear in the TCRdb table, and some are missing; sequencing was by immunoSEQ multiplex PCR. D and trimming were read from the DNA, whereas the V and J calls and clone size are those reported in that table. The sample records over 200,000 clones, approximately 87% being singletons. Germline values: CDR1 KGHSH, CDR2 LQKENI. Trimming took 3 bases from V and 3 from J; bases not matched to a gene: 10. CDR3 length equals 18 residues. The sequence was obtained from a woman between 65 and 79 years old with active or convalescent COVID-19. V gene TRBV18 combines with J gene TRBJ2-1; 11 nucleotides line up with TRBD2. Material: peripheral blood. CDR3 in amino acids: CASSPPGLAGGFYNEQFF. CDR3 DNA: TGTGCCAGCTCACCCCCCGGGCTAGCGGGAGGATTCTACAATGAGCAGTTCTTC.